This TCR beta chain emerged from a study of metastatic and nonmetastatic thyroid tumors (dated by TCRdb to about 2020). In the study overall: Repertoires from peripheral blood and from tumor or nodule tissue samples of malignant and benign thyroid patients were compared. Overall study outcomes, separate from this receptor: In both blood and tumor samples, malignant tumors were reported to have significantly higher TCR beta diversity than benign nodules.

V is shortened by 5 bases, J by 2 bases, and the region joining them spans 10 bases. CDR1 and CDR2 are read off the germline V gene as MNHNS and SASEGT. Inclusive of the bounding cysteine and phenylalanine, the CDR3 is 13 residues long. The CDR3 DNA has 39 bases and is translated from base 1. No patient had received any treatment before thyroid surgery. Using T-cell receptor beta sequencing, the study looked back at clinical samples from patients collected from the early 2010s to the late 2010s. For this clone: No antigen is known for it. No per-base quality is available; no much larger clone lies one base away.

Libraries came from PCR. The instrument was an Illumina HiSeq 4000. The TCR beta-chain CDR3 region of each patient was profiled by high-throughput sequencing. The source study handled its data this way. The researchers built a classifier to tell apart papillary thyroid cancer patients with distant metastasis, based on CDR3 differences among clinicopathological groups. The Shannon index was used to assess repertoire diversity, and the Morisita-Horn index was used to assess tumor-blood repertoire similarity. TCRdb reworked the public reads: Q25 trimming with fastp, MiXCR clone assembly, productive beta chains retained. TCRdb's processing, not the authors', yielded these V and J calls. Here the sample has 15,000 to 19,000 clones; 3.5% to 4.5% occur a single time. Together, the top ten hold 20% to 30% of the sample.

The sequenced sample was tumor tissue. The receptor was isolated from a female donor with papillary thyroid cancer or a benign thyroid nodule (not recorded which). Some clones in this sample may be carry-over from other donors' samples. In this chain, TRBV6-1 is recombined with TRBJ2-7; perhaps TRBD2 is the D gene, with 6 bases matching. Read as DNA, the sequence is TGTGCCAGCAGTTTCCGGGAGACCTACGAGCAGTACTTC. It is translated as CASSFRETYEQYF.